This T cell receptor (beta chain) was sequenced during a study of blood T cell repertoires in COVID-19. For the study at large: Nucleic acid was either cDNA or gDNA, and it came from T cells, B-cell-depleted T cells, or PBMCs.

As processed by the authors: How many nucleated cells were present was estimated from reference gene primer amplification. The table came from immunoSEQ multiplex PCR; TCRdb's copy has only in-frame clones and leaves some out. The V and J calls and clone size were taken over from that table, and D and trimming were inferred from the DNA. The table includes around 340,000 clones, about 88% detected once. Enrolment of Seattle patients took place during active infection, and they were followed longitudinally. Germline assignment: CDR1 SGHAT and CDR2 FQNNGV. Trimming at V came to 4 bases and at J to 3 bases, leaving 3 bases not matched to a gene. The CDR3 spans 13 residues.

The chain has TRBV11-2 and TRBJ2-7; TRBD1 matches 7 bases. The sample was peripheral blood. The sequence was collected from a woman aged 60-75 years with COVID-19, enrolled during active disease. The DNA for the CDR3 is TGTGCCAGCAGCTGGGGACAGTACTACGAGCAGTACTTC. Its protein is CASSWGQYYEQYF.